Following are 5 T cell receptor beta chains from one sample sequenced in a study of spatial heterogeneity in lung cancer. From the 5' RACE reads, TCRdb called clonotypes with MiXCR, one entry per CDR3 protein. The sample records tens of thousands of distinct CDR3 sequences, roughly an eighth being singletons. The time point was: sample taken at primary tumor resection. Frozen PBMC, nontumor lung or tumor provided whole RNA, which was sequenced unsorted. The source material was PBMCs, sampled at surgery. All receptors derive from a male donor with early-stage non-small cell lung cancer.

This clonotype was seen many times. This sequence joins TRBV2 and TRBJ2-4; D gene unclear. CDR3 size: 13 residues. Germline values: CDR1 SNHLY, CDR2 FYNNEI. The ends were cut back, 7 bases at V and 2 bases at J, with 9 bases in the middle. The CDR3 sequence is CASIPAPKNIQYF. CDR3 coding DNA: TGTGCCAGCATCCCTGCTCCCAAAAACATTCAGTACTTC.

CDR3 nucleotides: TGTGCCAGCAGTGAGTCACAGGGTACTGGCTACACCTTC. Protein product: CASSESQGTGYTF. V and J are TRBV2 and TRBJ1-2, with D possibly TRBD1 on 6 matching bases. Trimming removed 3 bases from V and 7 bases from J, with 12 bases in between. This CDR3 has 13 residues. CDR1 and CDR2 (germline): SNHLY, FYNNEI.

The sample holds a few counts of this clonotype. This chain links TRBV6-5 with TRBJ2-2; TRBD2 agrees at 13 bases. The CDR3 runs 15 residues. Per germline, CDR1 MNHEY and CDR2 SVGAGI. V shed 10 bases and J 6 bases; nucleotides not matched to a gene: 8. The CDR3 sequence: CAISRTSGGPGELFF. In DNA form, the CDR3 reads TGTGCCATCTCAAGGACTAGCGGGGGCCCCGGGGAGCTGTTTTTT.

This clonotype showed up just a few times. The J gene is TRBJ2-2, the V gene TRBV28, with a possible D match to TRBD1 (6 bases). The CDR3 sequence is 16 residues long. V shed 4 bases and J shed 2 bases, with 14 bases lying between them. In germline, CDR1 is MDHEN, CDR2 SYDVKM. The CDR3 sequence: CASSSPGQHNTGELFF. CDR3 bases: TGTGCCAGCAGTTCCCCAGGACAGCACAACACCGGGGAGCTGTTTTTT.

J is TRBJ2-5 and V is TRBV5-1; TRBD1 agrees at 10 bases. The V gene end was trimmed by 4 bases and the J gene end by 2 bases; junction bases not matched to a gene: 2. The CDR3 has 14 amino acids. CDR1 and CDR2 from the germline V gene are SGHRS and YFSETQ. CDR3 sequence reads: CASSRGQGQETQYF. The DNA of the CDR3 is TGCGCCAGCAGCAGGGGACAGGGGCAAGAGACCCAGTACTTC. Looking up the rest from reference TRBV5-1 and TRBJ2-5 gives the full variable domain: KAGVTQTPRYLIKTRGQQVTLSCSPISGHRSVSWYQQTPGQGLQFLFEYFSETQRNKGNFPGRFSGRQFSNSRSEMNVSTLELGDSALYLCASSRGQGQETQYFGPGTRLLVL.